These T cell receptor beta chains were read from a single sample in a study of shared clonotypes between healthy human individuals. TCRdb's table, derived via immunoSEQ multiplex PCR, lists solely in-frame clones and lacks some. The data show 2 million to 2.5 million clones, with 85% to 95% seen just once and 0.37% held by the top ten. The sample was naive CD4+ T cells from PBMCs. Every receptor here comes from a man between 18 and 29 years old in good health. Some clones in this sample may be carry-over from other donors' samples. The CDR3 runs from the conserved cysteine through the conserved F or W. The D gene is left open where the match is weak. Clone size, where shown, is once, few, many, or a class for clones that have expanded.

d_gene: .
v_gene: TRBV7-9
j_gene: TRBJ1-3
abundance: .
CDR3nt: TGTGCCAGCACCCCAATGGGCTCTGGAAACACCATATATTTT
CDR3aa: CASTPMGSGNTIYF

d_gene: TRBD2
v_gene: TRBV5-4
j_gene: TRBJ2-1
abundance: .
CDR3nt: TGTGCCAGCAGCTCAACCGGAGGACTAGCGGCCAACAATGAGCAGTTCTTC
CDR3aa: CASSSTGGLAANNEQFF

d_gene: .
v_gene: TRBV2
j_gene: TRBJ2-1
abundance: .
CDR3nt: TGTGCCAGCAGCAACTACAATGAGCAGTTCTTC
CDR3aa: CASSNYNEQFF

d_gene: .
v_gene: TRBV9
j_gene: TRBJ2-3
abundance: .
CDR3nt: TGTGCCAGCAGCGCCGACCTCGCCGACGGAGATACGCAGTATTTT
CDR3aa: CASSADLADGDTQYF

d_gene: .
v_gene: TRBV9
j_gene: TRBJ1-1
abundance: .
CDR3nt: TGTGCCAGCAGCGCACAGGGAAGAAACACTGAAGCTTTCTTT
CDR3aa: CASSAQGRNTEAFF

d_gene: .
v_gene: TRBV13
j_gene: TRBJ2-5
abundance: .
CDR3nt: TGTGCCAGCAGCTCAGGGCGAAAGACCCAGTACTTC
CDR3aa: CASSSGRKTQYF

d_gene: TRBD1
v_gene: TRBV10-3
j_gene: TRBJ2-1
abundance: .
CDR3nt: TGTGCCATCAGAGAGACGGACAGGGACTACAATGAGCAGTTCTTC
CDR3aa: CAIRETDRDYNEQFF

d_gene: TRBD1
v_gene: TRBV5-1
j_gene: TRBJ1-2
abundance: .
CDR3nt: TGCGCCAGCAGCTCTGGGACAGGGAATGGCTACACCTTC
CDR3aa: CASSSGTGNGYTF

d_gene: .
v_gene: TRBV10-3
j_gene: TRBJ1-5
abundance: .
CDR3nt: TGTGCCATCAACCGGGACAGCAATCAGCCCCAGCATTTT
CDR3aa: CAINRDSNQPQHF

d_gene: .
v_gene: TRBV28
j_gene: TRBJ2-2
abundance: .
CDR3nt: TGTGCCAGCAGTGACGGGACTCTTTCCGGGGAGCTGTTTTTT
CDR3aa: CASSDGTLSGELFF

d_gene: .
v_gene: TRBV28
j_gene: TRBJ2-1
abundance: .
CDR3nt: TGTGCCAGCAGCTCCCTCCGGGACTCCTACAATGAGCAGTTCTTC
CDR3aa: CASSSLRDSYNEQFF

d_gene: .
v_gene: TRBV28
j_gene: TRBJ1-1
abundance: .
CDR3nt: TGTGCCAGCAGTTTACCGGGTGGCAGGAACACTGAAGCTTTCTTT
CDR3aa: CASSLPGGRNTEAFF

d_gene: TRBD1
v_gene: TRBV5-1
j_gene: TRBJ2-2
abundance: .
CDR3nt: TGCGCCAGCAGCCGGGACAGAGGTAACACCGGGGAGCTGTTTTTT
CDR3aa: CASSRDRGNTGELFF

d_gene: TRBD2
v_gene: TRBV28
j_gene: TRBJ2-7
abundance: .
CDR3nt: TGTGCCAGCAGGACCGGGACTAGCGTCACCTACGAGCAGTACTTC
CDR3aa: CASRTGTSVTYEQYF

d_gene: .
v_gene: TRBV2
j_gene: TRBJ1-4
abundance: few
CDR3nt: TGTGCCAGCTCTTGGCTTCGGGCAACTAATGAAAAACTGTTTTTT
CDR3aa: CASSWLRATNEKLFF

d_gene: .
v_gene: TRBV25-1
j_gene: TRBJ1-5
abundance: .
CDR3nt: TGTGCCAGCAGTGCCAGGGATAGCAATCAGCCCCAGCATTTT
CDR3aa: CASSARDSNQPQHF

d_gene: TRBD2
v_gene: TRBV6-1
j_gene: TRBJ2-2
abundance: .
CDR3nt: TGTGCCAGCAGACTGGGCGGGAGACTGACCGGGGAGCTGTTTTTT
CDR3aa: CASRLGGRLTGELFF

d_gene: .
v_gene: TRBV6-1
j_gene: TRBJ1-3
abundance: .
CDR3nt: TGTGCCAGCAGTGTAGGGGCGGGCGGAAACACCATATATTTT
CDR3aa: CASSVGAGGNTIYF

d_gene: .
v_gene: TRBV11-2
j_gene: TRBJ2-7
abundance: .
CDR3nt: TGTGCCAGCAGCTTAGGGGGAATGGGCTCCTACGAGCAGTACTTC
CDR3aa: CASSLGGMGSYEQYF

d_gene: .
v_gene: TRBV19
j_gene: TRBJ2-7
abundance: .
CDR3nt: TGTGCCAGTAGTTCGATCGGGGAGACCTACGAGCAGTACTTC
CDR3aa: CASSSIGETYEQYF

d_gene: .
v_gene: TRBV28
j_gene: TRBJ1-1
abundance: once
CDR3nt: TGTGCCAGCAGTTTATTGTCCGGACCAGTGAACACTGAAGCTTTCTTT
CDR3aa: CASSLLSGPVNTEAFF

d_gene: .
v_gene: TRBV7-2
j_gene: TRBJ2-1
abundance: .
CDR3nt: TGTGCCAGCAGCTTCGACTCCTACAATGAGCAGTTCTTC
CDR3aa: CASSFDSYNEQFF

d_gene: .
v_gene: TRBV28
j_gene: TRBJ2-1
abundance: once
CDR3nt: TGTGCCAGCAGTTTTATGGCGGGAATAGACAATGAGCAGTTCTTC
CDR3aa: CASSFMAGIDNEQFF

d_gene: TRBD2
v_gene: TRBV7-9
j_gene: TRBJ2-1
abundance: .
CDR3nt: TGTGCCAGCAGCTTGGGGGGACTAGCTTTTTCCTACAATGAGCAGTTCTTC
CDR3aa: CASSLGGLAFSYNEQFF

d_gene: .
v_gene: TRBV5-5
j_gene: TRBJ1-4
abundance: .
CDR3nt: TGTGCCAGCAGCTTGGCTGTGGCAGGGAATGAAAAACTGTTTTTT
CDR3aa: CASSLAVAGNEKLFF

d_gene: .
v_gene: TRBV6-5
j_gene: TRBJ2-3
abundance: .
CDR3nt: TGTGCCAGCAGTTACGGTGGGACACCCTACACAGATACGCAGTATTTT
CDR3aa: CASSYGGTPYTDTQYF

d_gene: .
v_gene: TRBV18
j_gene: TRBJ2-7
abundance: .
CDR3nt: TGTGCCAGCTCACCCGGGACACAGAGCTCCTACGAGCAGTACTTC
CDR3aa: CASSPGTQSSYEQYF

d_gene: .
v_gene: TRBV28
j_gene: TRBJ1-5
abundance: .
CDR3nt: TGTGCCAGCAGTTCTCTGCTTACAGGTAATAATCAGCCCCAGCATTTT
CDR3aa: CASSSLLTGNNQPQHF

d_gene: .
v_gene: TRBV4-1
j_gene: TRBJ1-1
abundance: .
CDR3nt: TGCGCCAGCAGCCCCCTGACAGGAGTGGCTTTCTTT
CDR3aa: CASSPLTGVAFF

d_gene: TRBD1
v_gene: TRBV19
j_gene: TRBJ1-2
abundance: .
CDR3nt: TGTGCCAGTAGGGGACAGCGAGACTATGGCTACACCTTC
CDR3aa: CASRGQRDYGYTF

d_gene: .
v_gene: TRBV28
j_gene: TRBJ2-2
abundance: .
CDR3nt: TGTGCCAGCACCACACAGGGTCACACCGGGGAGCTGTTTTTT
CDR3aa: CASTTQGHTGELFF

d_gene: .
v_gene: TRBV7-8
j_gene: TRBJ2-5
abundance: .
CDR3nt: TGTGCCAGCAGCTTAGCGCGCATCGGGTACGAGACCCAGTACTTC
CDR3aa: CASSLARIGYETQYF

d_gene: .
v_gene: TRBV19
j_gene: TRBJ2-3
abundance: .
CDR3nt: TGTGCCAGTACACCCGGGACTAGCACAGATACGCAGTATTTT
CDR3aa: CASTPGTSTDTQYF

d_gene: .
v_gene: TRBV18
j_gene: TRBJ2-5
abundance: .
CDR3nt: TGTGCCAGCTCACCCCCCCGGGAAAAAGAGACCCAGTACTTC
CDR3aa: CASSPPREKETQYF

d_gene: TRBD2
v_gene: TRBV6-6
j_gene: TRBJ2-7
abundance: .
CDR3nt: TGTGCCAGCAGTGGCCAGGAGAGCGGGAGATTCCACGAGCAGTACTTC
CDR3aa: CASSGQESGRFHEQYF

d_gene: .
v_gene: TRBV30
j_gene: TRBJ1-3
abundance: .
CDR3nt: TGTGCCTGGAGGGAGATAAACACCATATATTTT
CDR3aa: CAWREINTIYF

d_gene: .
v_gene: TRBV5-1
j_gene: TRBJ2-1
abundance: .
CDR3nt: TGCGCCAGCAGCTTGGATCGGGGTCCCTCCTCCTACAATGAGCAGTTCTTC
CDR3aa: CASSLDRGPSSYNEQFF

d_gene: .
v_gene: TRBV28
j_gene: TRBJ1-2
abundance: .
CDR3nt: TGTGCCAGCAGTTCCCGGAACTATGGCTACACCTTC
CDR3aa: CASSSRNYGYTF

d_gene: .
v_gene: TRBV2
j_gene: TRBJ2-3
abundance: .
CDR3nt: TGTGCCAGCAGTGTGGGGAGTAGCACAGATACGCAGTATTTT
CDR3aa: CASSVGSSTDTQYF